The 32 T cell receptor beta chains presented below share a single source sample, sequenced in a study of blood T cell repertoires in COVID-19. Profiling relied on immunoSEQ multiplex PCR, and the TCRdb table lists in-frame clones only, not all of them. The sample lists over 100,000 clones; about 80% were seen once. Sample: peripheral blood. The source of these receptors is a woman aged 45-59 years with acute or convalescent COVID-19.

This chain links TRBV7-2 with TRBJ1-1; D call uncertain. The CDR3 has 17 amino acids. Between the trimmed V and J ends, which lost 0 bases and 1 base, there was a span of 15 bases. Germline assignment: CDR1 SGHTA and CDR2 FQGNSA. The CDR3 here is CASSLARSNNWNTEAFF. DNA for the CDR3: TGTGCCAGCAGCTTAGCGCGATCGAATAATTGGAACACTGAAGCTTTCTTT.

The CDR3, as DNA: TGTGCCAGTAGTCCCGGGACAGGGTGGACGAGTGAGCAGTTCTTC. It codes for CASSPGTGWTSEQFF. This rearrangement joins TRBV19 to TRBJ2-1; 9 nucleotides match TRBD1. Germline V gene sequence: CDR1 LNHDA, CDR2 SQIVND (reference sequence). The CDR3 consists of 15 residues. V lost 5 bases and J lost 9; bases outside the gene matches: 11.

V is TRBV23-1 and J is TRBJ1-6; D gene unclear. TRBV23-1 carries the ORF label, with uncertain function. CDR3 length: 13 amino acids. Deletions cut 6 bases from V and 10 bases from J, with 13 bases between. The CDR3 DNA follows: TGCGCCAGCAGCCCCATGGGAGTGTCACCCCTCCACTTT. It yields the protein CASSPMGVSPLHF.

This clone was observed a single time. The chain uses TRBV11-2 and TRBJ2-4, with D possibly being TRBD2 (6 bases). The V end lost 3 bases, the J end lost 5 bases, and 17 bases lay between the germline ends. The CDR3 spans 16 residues. The germline CDR1 and CDR2 sequences are SGHAT and FQNNGV. The CDR3 is CASSFWGEGRQNIQYF. CDR3 nucleotides: TGTGCCAGCAGCTTTTGGGGCGAGGGGAGGCAAAACATTCAGTACTTC. The full variable domain, its missing parts supplied by reference TRBV11-2 and TRBJ2-4, is EAGVAQSPRYKIIEKRQSVAFWCNPISGHATLYWYQQILGQGPKLLIQFQNNGVVDDSQLPKDRFSAERLKGVDSTLKIQPAKLEDSAVYLCASSFWGEGRQNIQYFGAGTRLSVL.

The V and J genes are TRBV5-8 and TRBJ1-2; 8 nucleotides match TRBD1. V was clipped by 4 bases and J by 2 bases; unmatched bases: 7. Per the germline V gene, CDR1 is SGHTS and CDR2 is YDEGEE. There are 15 residues in the CDR3. The CDR3 coding sequence is TGTGCCAGCAGCCGGGTGGGGGACAGGAACTATGGCTACACCTTC. It codes for CASSRVGDRNYGYTF.

The chain carries TRBV3-1 (or the pseudogene TRBV3-2) and TRBJ1-1, with TRBD1 as a possible D gene (5 bases). The CDR3 sequence is 13 residues long. Trimming took 4 bases from V and 7 from J, leaving 13 bases between them. Germline V gene lookup returns CDR1 LGHDT and CDR2 YNNKEL (reference sequence). CDR3: CASSPGNRLEAFF. The CDR3 DNA reads as TGTGCCAGCAGCCCAGGGAACAGGCTTGAAGCTTTCTTT.

V and J are TRBV5-4 and TRBJ1-4; 9 bases agree with TRBD1. The CDR3 sequence is 15 residues long. J was trimmed by 3 bases and V by 4 bases; bases with no gene match: 4. In germline, CDR1 is SGHNT, CDR2 YYREEE (reference sequence). DNA of the CDR3: TGTGCCAGCAGCCCGACAGGGGGTCCTAATGAAAAACTGTTTTTT. This encodes CASSPTGGPNEKLFF.

The chain is built from TRBV6-5 and TRBJ2-7; maybe TRBD2 (6 bases). From germline, CDR1 is MNHEY and CDR2 SVGAGI. CDR3 length: 13 residues. V was shortened by 8 bases and J by 2 bases, with 13 bases between the two germline ends. The CDR3 here is CASRRRDPYEQYF. In DNA, the CDR3 is TGTGCCAGCCGAAGGAGGGACCCCTACGAGCAGTACTTC.

The gene calls are TRBV7-3 and TRBJ2-3; 10 bases are a match to TRBD2. V was pared by 2 bases and J by 0 bases, with 2 bases of the junction left unmatched. Germline assignment: CDR1 SGHTA and CDR2 FQGTGA. The CDR3 spans 16 residues. The CDR3 is CASSLGTSDSTDTQYF. In DNA, the CDR3 is TGTGCCAGCAGCTTAGGGACTAGCGACAGCACAGATACGCAGTATTTT. Looking up the rest from reference TRBV7-3 and TRBJ2-3 gives the full variable domain: GAGVSQTPSNKVTEKGKYVELRCDPISGHTALYWYRQSLGQGPEFLIYFQGTGAADDSGLPNDRFFAVRPEGSVSTLKIQRTERGDSAVYLCASSLGTSDSTDTQYFGPGTRLTVL.

The genes are TRBV18 and TRBJ2-1; 7 bases align to TRBD2. The CDR3 totals 13 residues. V trimming: 5 bases; J trimming: 4 bases; junction bases outside the gene matches: 2. Germline lookup yields CDR1 KGHSH and CDR2 LQKENI. CDR3 in amino acids: CASSRGLYNEQFF. The CDR3 DNA reads TGTGCCAGCTCAAGGGGACTATACAATGAGCAGTTCTTC.

The chain combines TRBV5-1 with TRBJ1-6, with TRBD1 matching over 10 bases. Germline V gene sequence: CDR1 SGHRS, CDR2 YFSETQ. With V trimmed by 4 bases and J by 9 bases, 4 bases remained unmatched. This CDR3 has 14 amino acids. In nucleotides, the CDR3 is TGCGCCAGCAGCCTGGGACAGGGGTTTTCACCCCTCCACTTT. This gives the protein CASSLGQGFSPLHF.

This chain links TRBV18 with TRBJ1-1; tentative D call: TRBD1 (5 bases). Germline CDR1 reads KGHSH; CDR2 reads LQKENI. V lost 4 bases and J lost 1, with 7 bases in between. There are 13 residues in the CDR3. Written as DNA, the CDR3 is TGTGCCAGCTCACGGGGGGAGAACACTGAAGCTTTCTTT. Translation gives CASSRGENTEAFF.

The chain carries TRBV11-2 and TRBJ1-4; 8 bases are shared with TRBD1. Germline loops: CDR1 SGHAT, CDR2 FQNNGV. The junction had 7 bases not matched to a gene; V was cut back by 0 bases and J by 7 bases. This CDR3 comprises 16 residues. The DNA for the CDR3 is TGTGCCAGCAGCTTAGATCGGGCAGGGGGCAGTGAAAAACTGTTTTTT. This codes for CASSLDRAGGSEKLFF. Combining the CDR3 with reference TRBV11-2 and TRBJ1-4 gives the whole variable domain EAGVAQSPRYKIIEKRQSVAFWCNPISGHATLYWYQQILGQGPKLLIQFQNNGVVDDSQLPKDRFSAERLKGVDSTLKIQPAKLEDSAVYLCASSLDRAGGSEKLFFGSGTQLSVL.

V usage is TRBV6-1 and J usage is TRBJ1-4; 7 positions agree with TRBD1. Germline-derived CDR1 and CDR2 are MNHNS and SASEGT. The CDR3 has 14 residues. With V trimmed by 2 bases and J by 8 bases, 5 bases remained unmatched. The CDR3 region has the DNA TGTGCCAGCAGTGAAAAAGGGGGCTGGGAAAAACTGTTTTTT. Its protein product is CASSEKGGWEKLFF.

This clone was counted once. This chain connects TRBV30 to TRBJ1-2, with 8 nucleotides matching TRBD1. The length of the CDR3 is 13 residues. The germline CDR1 and CDR2 sequences are GTSNPN and SVGIG (reference sequence). V lost 5 bases to trimming and J lost 4 bases; unmatched junction nucleotides: 6. CDR3 sequence reads: CAWDGTGSYGYTF. The CDR3 coding sequence is TGTGCCTGGGATGGGACAGGCTCCTATGGCTACACCTTC.

The rearrangement joins TRBV5-6 to TRBJ1-4; D gene ambiguous. With 6 bases removed from V and 6 bases from J, the gap between germline ends came to 21 bases. Germline values: CDR1 SGHDT, CDR2 YYEEEE. The CDR3 length is 16 residues. DNA for the CDR3: TGTGCCAGCACCCTCTCAGACACCCCCCTTGATGAAAAACTGTTTTTT. Residues: CASTLSDTPLDEKLFF.

Here the CDR3 reads CASSEPRTGLNQPQHF. Written as DNA, the CDR3 is TGTGCCAGCAGTGAACCTCGGACAGGCCTGAATCAGCCCCAGCATTTT. The chain employs TRBV6-1 and TRBJ1-5; 7 bases fit TRBD1. Trimming cost V 2 bases and J 4 bases; bases outside gene matches: 8. The CDR3 totals 16 residues. In germline, CDR1 is MNHNS, CDR2 SASEGT.

J is TRBJ1-2 and V is TRBV6-5; D is uncertain. The length of the CDR3 is 14 residues. The germline V and J ends were trimmed by 2 bases and 0 bases, with 7 bases remaining between them. Germline V gene data show CDR1 as MNHEY and CDR2 as SVGAGI. The CDR3 nucleotides are TGTGCCAGCAGTTACCAGGTTTCTAACTATGGCTACACCTTC. Encoded protein: CASSYQVSNYGYTF.

This clone was seen a few times. This chain uses TRBV28 with TRBJ1-1; D perhaps matches TRBD1 (6 bases). CDR1 and CDR2 (germline): MDHEN, SYDVKM. V was cut by 7 bases and J by 0 bases, with 12 bases left in between. This CDR3 comprises 14 residues. This CDR3 reads CASTVGDMNTEAFF. CDR3 coding DNA: TGTGCCAGCACGGTCGGGGACATGAACACTGAAGCTTTCTTT.

The chain recombines TRBV6-5 with TRBJ1-1, with TRBD1 identical over 8 bases. Germline V gene data show CDR1 as MNHEY and CDR2 as SVGAGI. V dropped 1 base and J dropped 5; count of bases not matched to a gene: 9. CDR3 length equals 16 residues. The CDR3 region has the DNA TGTGCCAGCAGTTACTACCCAGGGGGCATGAGGACTGAAGCTTTCTTT. Protein sequence: CASSYYPGGMRTEAFF.

The gene calls are TRBV27 and TRBJ2-3, with TRBD2 matching 10 bases. V was clipped by 5 bases and J by 4 bases; unmatched bases: 9. The CDR3 loop spans 16 amino acids. The V gene's germline CDR1 is MNHEY and CDR2 SMNVEV (reference sequence). The CDR3 nucleotides read TGTGCCAGCAGTCTACATTTTAGCGGGGGGCCAGATACGCAGTATTTT. Its translation is CASSLHFSGGPDTQYF.

This clone showed up just a few times. This chain joins TRBV5-1 and TRBJ2-3, with 8 bases lining up with TRBD2. The CDR3 consists of 15 residues. V lost 5 bases to trimming and J lost 3 bases; unmatched junction nucleotides: 8. Per germline, CDR1 SGHRS and CDR2 YFSETQ. CDR3: CASSQSGGGTDTQYF. The CDR3 nucleotides are TGCGCCAGCAGTCAGAGCGGGGGAGGTACAGATACGCAGTATTTT.

This clone was observed a few times. The chain uses TRBV3-1 (or the pseudogene TRBV3-2) and TRBJ1-4, with D tentatively TRBD1 (6 bases). The CDR3 has 17 residues. The V gene lost 4 bases and the J gene lost 1 base, with 16 bases spanning the gap. Germline V gives CDR1 LGHDT, CDR2 YNNKEL (reference sequence). The chain's CDR3 is CASSPTGRGRTNEKLFF. Here the CDR3 DNA reads TGTGCCAGCAGCCCCACGGGCAGGGGCAGAACTAATGAAAAACTGTTTTTT.

The sample holds a few counts of this clone. The V gene is TRBV11-2, the J gene TRBJ1-1; maybe TRBD1 (5 bases). The germline V gene has CDR1 SGHAT and CDR2 FQNNGV. Trimming cost V 2 bases and J 5 bases, with 12 bases left between them. The CDR3 sequence is 14 residues long. CDR3 nucleotide sequence: TGTGCCAGCAGCTTAACAGGTCCGCGGACTGAAGCTTTCTTT. Its translation: CASSLTGPRTEAFF. Complete variable domain (other parts from reference TRBV11-2 and TRBJ1-1): EAGVAQSPRYKIIEKRQSVAFWCNPISGHATLYWYQQILGQGPKLLIQFQNNGVVDDSQLPKDRFSAERLKGVDSTLKIQPAKLEDSAVYLCASSLTGPRTEAFFGQGTRLTVV.

This clone appeared a single time. This chain connects TRBV6-5 to TRBJ1-1; D is possibly TRBD1 (5 bases). V was clipped by 8 bases and J by 5 bases, with 12 bases between them. The CDR3 has 12 amino acids. Germline loops: CDR1 MNHEY, CDR2 SVGAGI. CDR3 amino acids: CASLGGGTEAFF. As DNA, the CDR3 is TGTGCCAGCCTTGGGGGGGGAACTGAAGCTTTCTTT.

The chain joins TRBV3-1 (or the pseudogene TRBV3-2) to TRBJ2-7, with D perhaps matching TRBD2 (6 bases). Germline CDR1 and CDR2: LGHDT and YNNKEL (reference sequence). This CDR3 has 15 amino acids. V lost 0 bases and J lost 1, with 10 bases in between. CDR3 loop: CASSQERGRSYEQYF. The CDR3 region has the DNA TGTGCCAGCAGCCAAGAACGAGGGAGGTCCTACGAGCAGTACTTC.

This clone has a single count. V and J are TRBV9 and TRBJ2-2, with D maybe TRBD2 (7 bases). Looked up from germline, CDR1 is SGDLS and CDR2 is YYNGEE. CDR3 size: 17 residues. Deletions cut 6 bases from V and 4 bases from J, with 22 bases between. CDR3 in DNA: TGTGCCAGCACCAGGGGATCGAGGGGGGGATCCACCGGGGAGCTGTTTTTT. Protein: CASTRGSRGGSTGELFF.

The chain couples TRBV7-8 to TRBJ2-7; the match to TRBD1 covers 8 bases. Germline CDR1 reads SGHVS; CDR2 reads FQNEAQ. This CDR3 is built from 14 residues. Trimming at V came to 2 bases and at J to 2 bases, leaving 2 bases not matched to a gene. Here the CDR3 DNA reads TGTGCCAGCAGCTTAAGGACAGGGCCCTACGAGCAGTACTTC. Residues: CASSLRTGPYEQYF.

The genes are TRBV6-5 and TRBJ2-7; a possible D gene is TRBD1 (5 bases). The CDR3 runs 15 residues. Per germline, CDR1 MNHEY and CDR2 SVGAGI. Trimming removed 6 bases at V and 4 bases at J, with 19 bases between. CDR3 amino acids: CASRDGTTDFYEQYF. The CDR3, as DNA: TGTGCCAGCAGGGATGGCACGACAGATTTTTACGAGCAGTACTTC.

This chain joins TRBV3-1 (or the pseudogene TRBV3-2) and TRBJ1-3; D uncertain. Trimming stripped 0 bases from V and 0 bases from J, with 12 bases between. Germline CDR1 reads LGHDT; CDR2 reads YNNKEL (reference sequence). The CDR3 has 17 residues. The CDR3 nucleotides are TGTGCCAGCAGCCAAGAGAGTTCCCCGATCTCTGGAAACACCATATATTTT. This sequence encodes CASSQESSPISGNTIYF.

V gene TRBV19 combines with J gene TRBJ2-5; D call uncertain. The CDR3 totals 14 residues. Germline assignment: CDR1 LNHDA and CDR2 SQIVND (reference sequence). V was trimmed by 3 bases and J by 0 bases, leaving 8 bases between them. The CDR3 reads CASSIGLNQETQYF. The CDR3 DNA is TGTGCCAGTAGTATTGGGCTTAACCAAGAGACCCAGTACTTC.

The chain has TRBV7-8 and TRBJ2-7; 9 bases line up with TRBD1. The V and J ends lost 3 bases and 4 bases, in that order; junction bases with no gene match: 7. The CDR3 consists of 15 residues. Germline V gives CDR1 SGHVS, CDR2 FQNEAQ. This chain's CDR3 is CASSFTGTGFYEQYF. The CDR3 DNA is TGTGCCAGCAGCTTCACCGGGACAGGGTTTTACGAGCAGTACTTC.